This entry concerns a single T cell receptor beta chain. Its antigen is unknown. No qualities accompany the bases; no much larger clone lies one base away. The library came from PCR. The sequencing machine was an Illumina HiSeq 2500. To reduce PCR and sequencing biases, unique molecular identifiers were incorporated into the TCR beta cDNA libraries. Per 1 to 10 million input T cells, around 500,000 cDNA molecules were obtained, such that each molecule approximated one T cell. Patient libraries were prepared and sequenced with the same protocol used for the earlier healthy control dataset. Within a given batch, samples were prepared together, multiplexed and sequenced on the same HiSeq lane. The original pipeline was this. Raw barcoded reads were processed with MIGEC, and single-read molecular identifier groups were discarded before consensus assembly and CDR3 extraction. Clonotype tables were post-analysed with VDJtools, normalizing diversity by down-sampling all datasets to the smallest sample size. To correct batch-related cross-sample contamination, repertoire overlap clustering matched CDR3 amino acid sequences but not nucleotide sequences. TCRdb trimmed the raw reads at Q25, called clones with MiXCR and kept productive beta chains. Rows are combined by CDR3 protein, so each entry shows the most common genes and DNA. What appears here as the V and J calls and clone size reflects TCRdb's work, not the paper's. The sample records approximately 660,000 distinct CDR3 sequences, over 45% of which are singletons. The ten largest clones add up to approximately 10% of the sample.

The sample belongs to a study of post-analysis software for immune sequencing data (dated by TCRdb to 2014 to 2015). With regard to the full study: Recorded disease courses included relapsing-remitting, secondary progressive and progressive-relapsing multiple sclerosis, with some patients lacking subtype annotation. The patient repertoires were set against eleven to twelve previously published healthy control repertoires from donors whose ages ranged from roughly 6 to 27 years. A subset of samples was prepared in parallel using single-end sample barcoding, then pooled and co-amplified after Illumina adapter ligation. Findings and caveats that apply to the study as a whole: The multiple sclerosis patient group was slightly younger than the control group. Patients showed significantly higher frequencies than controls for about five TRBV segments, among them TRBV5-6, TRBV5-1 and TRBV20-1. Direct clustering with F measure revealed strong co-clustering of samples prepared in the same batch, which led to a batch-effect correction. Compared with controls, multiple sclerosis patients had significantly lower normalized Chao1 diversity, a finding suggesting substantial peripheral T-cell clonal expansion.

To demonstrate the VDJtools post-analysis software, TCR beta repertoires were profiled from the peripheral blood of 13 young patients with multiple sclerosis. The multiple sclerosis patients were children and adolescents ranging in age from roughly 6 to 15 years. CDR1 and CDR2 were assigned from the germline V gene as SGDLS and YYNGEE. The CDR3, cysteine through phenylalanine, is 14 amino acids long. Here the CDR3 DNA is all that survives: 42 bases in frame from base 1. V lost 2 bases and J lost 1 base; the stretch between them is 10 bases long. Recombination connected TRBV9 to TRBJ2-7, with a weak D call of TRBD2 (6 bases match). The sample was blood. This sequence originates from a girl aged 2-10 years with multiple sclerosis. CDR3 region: CASSVHSGSYEQYF. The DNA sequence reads TGTGCCAGCAGCGTTCATAGCGGTTCCTACGAGCAGTACTTC.